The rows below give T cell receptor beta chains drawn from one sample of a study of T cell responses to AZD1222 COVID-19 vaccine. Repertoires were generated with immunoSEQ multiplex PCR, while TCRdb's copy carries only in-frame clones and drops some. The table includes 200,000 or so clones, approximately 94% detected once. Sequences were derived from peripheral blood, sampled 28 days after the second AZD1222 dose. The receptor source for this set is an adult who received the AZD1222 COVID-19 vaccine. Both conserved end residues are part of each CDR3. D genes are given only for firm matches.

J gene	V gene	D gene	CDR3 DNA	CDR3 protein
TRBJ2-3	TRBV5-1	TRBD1	TGCGCCAGCAGACAGGGGGCAGATACGCAGTATTTT	CASRQGADTQYF
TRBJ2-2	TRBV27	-	TGTGCCAGCAGTTTATCTTTTATCGGTCGCAACACCGGGGAGCTGTTTTTT	CASSLSFIGRNTGELFF
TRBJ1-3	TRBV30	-	TGTGCCTGGAGGTACTACTCTGGAAACACCATATATTTT	CAWRYYSGNTIYF
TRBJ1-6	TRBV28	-	TGTGCCAGCAGTCCCCGCCCACGGGGCGATTCACCCCTCCACTTT	CASSPRPRGDSPLHF
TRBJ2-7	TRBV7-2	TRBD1	TGTGCCAGCACGCCGGGGCAGGGGGTTCTAATCCGCGAGCAGTACTTC	CASTPGQGVLIREQYF
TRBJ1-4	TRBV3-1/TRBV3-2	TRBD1	TGTGCCAGCAGCCAAAGAATTAGGGGCAGGGGGGATTTTAATGAAAAACTGTTTTTT	CASSQRIRGRGDFNEKLFF
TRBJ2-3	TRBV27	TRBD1	TGTGCCAGCAGTAACAGGGGGCGCACAGATACGCAGTATTTT	CASSNRGRTDTQYF
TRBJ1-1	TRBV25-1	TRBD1	TGTGCCAGCAGTGGCCCGGGACAGTTACACACTGAAGCTTTCTTT	CASSGPGQLHTEAFF
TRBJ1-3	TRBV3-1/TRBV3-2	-	TGTGCCAGCAGCCAAGGGCGCGACACCATATATTTT	CASSQGRDTIYF
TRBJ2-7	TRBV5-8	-	TGTGCCAGCAGCCCTGCCGCATTTTTATGGGACGTCTCCTACGAGCAGTACTTC	CASSPAAFLWDVSYEQYF
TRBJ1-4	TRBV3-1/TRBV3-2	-	TGTGCCAGCAGCCATGCAGGGACGTACACTAATGAAAAACTGTTTTTT	CASSHAGTYTNEKLFF
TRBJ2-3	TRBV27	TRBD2	TGTGCCAGCACTCGACTAGCGGGGGTGAATACGCAGTATTTT	CASTRLAGVNTQYF
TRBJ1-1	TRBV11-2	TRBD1	TGTGCCAGCAGCTTGATTACAGGGGGATGGAACATTGAAGCTTTCTTT	CASSLITGGWNIEAFF
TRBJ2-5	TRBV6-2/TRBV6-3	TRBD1	TGTGCCAGCAGTTATGGATTAACTAGGGGGCGGGAGACCCAGTACTTC	CASSYGLTRGRETQYF
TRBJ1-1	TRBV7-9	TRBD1	TGTGCCAGCAGCTCGGGACAGTTTCCCACTGAAGCTTTCTTT	CASSSGQFPTEAFF
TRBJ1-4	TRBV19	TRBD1	TGTGCCAGTGACAGGGGAAGGTTTAATGAAAAACTGTTTTTT	CASDRGRFNEKLFF
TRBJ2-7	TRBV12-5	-	TGTGCTAGTGGTATGGACAGTATTAGAAGCGAGCAGTACTTC	CASGMDSIRSEQYF
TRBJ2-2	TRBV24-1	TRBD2	TGTGCCACCAGTGCGGGACTAGGGGCCGGGGAGCTGTTTTTT	CATSAGLGAGELFF
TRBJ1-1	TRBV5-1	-	TGCGCCAGTAACAGGGACATGAACACTGAAGCTTTCTTT	CASNRDMNTEAFF
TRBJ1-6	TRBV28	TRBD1	TGTGCCAGCAGTTTAGGCAGGGGGCGAGGGGATTCACCCCTCCACTTT	CASSLGRGRGDSPLHF
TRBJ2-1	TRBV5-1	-	TGCGCCAGCAGCTTTGAAAAGGTCCCTGGCTCCTACAATGAGCAGTTCTTC	CASSFEKVPGSYNEQFF
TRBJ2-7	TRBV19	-	TGTGCCAGTAGTATGGTTTTCGGGGGCTTCAACGAGCAGTACTTC	CASSMVFGGFNEQYF